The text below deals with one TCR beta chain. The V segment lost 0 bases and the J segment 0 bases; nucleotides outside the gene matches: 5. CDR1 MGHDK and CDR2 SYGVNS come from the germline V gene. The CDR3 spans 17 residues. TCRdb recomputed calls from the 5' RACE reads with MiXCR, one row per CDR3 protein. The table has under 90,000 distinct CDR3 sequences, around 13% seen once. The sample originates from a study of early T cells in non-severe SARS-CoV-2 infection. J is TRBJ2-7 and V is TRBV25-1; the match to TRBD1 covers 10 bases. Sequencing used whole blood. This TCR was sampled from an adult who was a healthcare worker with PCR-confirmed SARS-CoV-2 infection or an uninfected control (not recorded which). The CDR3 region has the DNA TGTGCCAGCAGTGAATATCTTGGGACAGGGGCCTCCTACGAGCAGTACTTC. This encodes CASSEYLGTGASYEQYF.